The 2 T cell receptor beta chains presented below share a single source sample, sequenced in a study of blood T cell repertoires in COVID-19. Generated by immunoSEQ multiplex PCR, the TCRdb table keeps only in-frame clones and is missing some. The repertoire holds some 400,000 clones, with around 87% as singletons. Input material: peripheral blood. All receptors come from a human donor in a cohort sampled during active COVID-19.

This rearrangement joins TRBV29-1 to TRBJ2-7; TRBD2 aligns across 7 bases. This CDR3 contains 17 residues. Germline V gene data show CDR1 as SQVTM and CDR2 as ANQGSEA. The junction had 18 bases not matched to a gene; V was cut back by 0 bases and J by 7 bases. The CDR3 region has the DNA TGCAGCGTTGAAGATCTCGGAGACAAGGGCCACGGGGGGGAGCAGTACTTC. Encoded protein: CSVEDLGDKGHGGEQYF.

This clone has a handful of counts. This chain uses TRBV18 with TRBJ2-5; TRBD1 matches 10 bases. Germline V gene lookup returns CDR1 KGHSH and CDR2 LQKENI. V shed 4 bases and J 4 bases; nucleotides not matched to a gene: 6. This CDR3 is 15 amino acids long. CDR3 sequence reads: CASSRGQGNGETQYF. The DNA of the CDR3 is TGTGCCAGCTCACGGGGACAGGGGAACGGAGAGACCCAGTACTTC.